This entry describes one T cell receptor beta chain. With 0 bases clipped from V and 5 bases from J, the junction kept 3 bases outside the gene matches. Germline V gene data show CDR1 as SGDLS and CDR2 as YYNGEE. The CDR3 loop spans 15 amino acids. Generated by immunoSEQ multiplex PCR, the TCRdb table keeps only in-frame clones and is missing some. This sample has under 85,000 clones; 94% occur once, and the top ten carry roughly 22%. The data were taken from a study of OX40 agonist ivuxolimab in advanced cancers. The sample here was CD4+ or CD8+ T cells sorted from blood, taken in a trial of the OX40 agonist ivuxolimab. This clonotype was sampled from an adult with an advanced solid tumor such as melanoma, head and neck, liver or kidney cancer. The rearrangement links TRBV9 to TRBJ2-5, with 11 bases identical to TRBD2. CDR3 nucleotide sequence: TGTGCCAGCAGCGTAGGGACTAGCGGGCAGGAGACCCAGTACTTC. This gives the protein CASSVGTSGQETQYF. Complete variable domain (other parts from reference TRBV9 and TRBJ2-5): DSGVTQTPKHLITATGQRVTLRCSPRSGDLSVYWYQQSLDQGLQFLIQYYNGEERAKGNILERFSAQQFPDLHSELNLSSLELGDSALYFCASSVGTSGQETQYFGPGTRLLVL.